This T cell receptor (beta chain) comes out of a study of CDR3 diversity in severe acne (dated by TCRdb to about 2019). Worth noting for this clonotype: Its antigen is not yet known. No base quality information exists; no much larger clone differs at one position.

CDR1 and CDR2 (SEHNR, FQNEAQ) derive from the germline V gene (reference sequence). The cysteine opens and the phenylalanine closes a CDR3 of 15 amino acids. This entry keeps only the CDR3 DNA: 45 bases, framed from base 1. At the junction V is shortened by 6 bases and J by 5 bases, with 16 bases in between. Receptor libraries were prepared by PCR. These reads were obtained on an Illumina HiSeq 2000. The raw public reads went through TCRdb reprocessing: fastp at Q25, MiXCR clone calling, in-frame beta chains kept. Records with the same CDR3 protein are collapsed into one entry carrying the most frequent genes and DNA. For this sample the table gives tens of thousands of distinct CDR3 sequences, of which over 40% were detected only once. Together, the top ten hold roughly an eighth of the sample.

The sequenced sample consisted of blood. The sequence joins TRBV7-9 to TRBJ1-4; the D gene is not confidently resolved. The TCR was taken from a male donor in good health, without acne. CDR3 protein: CASSRGIGGNEKLFF. The DNA sequence is given as TGTGCCAGCAGTAGAGGCATAGGCGGGAATGAAAAACTGTTTTTT.